Given below is one T cell receptor (beta chain) in context. This sample also contains other DNA sequences that code for the same CDR3. The data were obtained in a study of blood T cell repertoires in COVID-19. About the study: T cells, B-cell-depleted T cells, or PBMCs supplied cDNA or gDNA.

This CDR3 spans 13 amino acids. The germline V gene encodes CDR1 SNHLY and CDR2 FYNNEI. Trimming took off 4 bases at V and 0 bases at J, with 6 bases between the two ends. Authors' data handling: Reference gene primers were amplified, and this amplification served to estimate nucleated cell counts. Repertoires were generated with immunoSEQ multiplex PCR, while TCRdb's copy carries only in-frame clones and drops some. V, J and clone size were drawn from that table, and D and trimming were deduced from the DNA. Of approximately 70,000 clones in the sample, around 87% are singletons; the top ten hold 6.5% to 8%.

Material: peripheral blood. The gene calls are TRBV2 and TRBJ1-2; maybe TRBD1 (6 bases). This clonotype originated in a man between 50 and 59 years old with active COVID-19. CDR3 sequence (DNA): TGTGCCAGCAGTGCAGGGGCTAACTATGGCTACACCTTC. It encodes CASSAGANYGYTF. The whole variable domain, filled in from reference TRBV2 and TRBJ1-2, reads EPEVTQTPSHQVTQMGQEVILRCVPISNHLYFYWYRQILGQKVEFLVSFYNNEISEKSEIFDDQFSVERPDGSNFTLKIRSTKLEDSAMYFCASSAGANYGYTFGSGTRLTVV.